This T cell receptor (beta chain) is drawn from a study of vaccination effects on CD4 cells after COVID-19 (dated by TCRdb to 2022 to 2024). The study in broad terms: Across the study, the median time from the second dose to post-vaccine sampling was 72 days (range 14 to 241). In both COVID-19 convalescent patients and infection-naive vaccine recipients, the study compared SARS-CoV-2 spike-specific CD4+ TCR repertoires from before mRNA vaccination with those from after it. A total of 10 COVID-19 convalescent patients and a few SARS-CoV-2-naive healthy vaccine recipients were included in the full study. Cultures from other donors in the study were sequenced with the Oncomine TCR Beta short-read assay on an Illumina iSeq 100.

Library preparation was by the immunoSEQ multiplex PCR assay. TCR beta CDR3 sequencing was performed on DNA from the cultured, isolated CD4+ T cells. The paper's processing steps were these. Non-productive TCR sequences were removed, reads were trimmed to the CDR3 region, and CDR3s of at least 7 amino acids were retained. The MANAFEST web app was used to identify antigen-specific clonotypes by comparing expansion in peptide wells with expansion in reference cultures. For clones to be considered positive, expansion at FDR<0.05 versus reference and all other wells, an odds ratio above 5, and a frequency above 0.1% in two replicate wells were required. Cross-reactive clonotypes were defined as significantly expanded in SARS-CoV-2 spike wells and in at least one common cold coronavirus spike condition. CDR3 similarity was assessed by Levenshtein distance with the stringdist R package, and unrooted trees were built with ape in R 3.6.1. Held by TCRdb, this immuneACCESS table contains in-frame sequences only and omits some clones. Under half of the omission traces to an unresolved V gene where checked; the cause of the rest is unknown. That table is the source of V, J and clone size, and D and trimming were worked out from the DNA. Present in this sample are around 69,000 clones, 74% of which were seen just once. The ten largest clones capture roughly 1.6% of the sample.

The study at large found these results: The study was limited by a small number of convalescent patients and lacked early post-infection timepoints. Among healthy vaccine recipients, nearly all vaccine-induced clones were SARS-CoV-2 mono-reactive, and just 1 of 255 was cross-reactive with common cold coronaviruses. Marked clonal contraction was observed in both infection-induced and vaccine-induced clones at late post-vaccination timepoints, consistent with waning T cell responses.

This clone has only a few counts. Its antigen is still unknown. No base-level quality is on record; no much larger clone is a single base apart. To identify antigen-specific CD4+ T cell clonotypes by their expansion, the ViraFEST assay first stimulated PBMC with viral peptide pools and then applied TCR sequencing. After approximately 11 days of culture, CD4+ T cells were isolated with the EasySep CD4+ T cell isolation kit. Each participant got two doses of an mRNA SARS-CoV-2 vaccine, either BNT162b2 or mRNA-1273. The absence of prior SARS-CoV-2 infection in healthy vaccine recipients was confirmed by negative nucleocapsid antibodies before and after vaccination. Each well held roughly 2 million PBMC cultured in IMDM containing around 5% human AB serum, 9 to 10 IU/ml IL-2 and gentamicin, along with around 9.4 ug/ml peptides. On days 3 and 7, half of the culture medium was replaced with fresh IL-2-containing medium. Each peptide stimulation condition was cultured in triplicate wells unless otherwise noted. Using Ficoll-Paque Plus gradient centrifugation, PBMC were separated from whole blood and then either used fresh or cryopreserved at -140C. The overlapping peptide pools covered the spike proteins of SARS-CoV-2 and of the common cold coronaviruses HCoV-NL63, HCoV-OC43 and HCoV-229E. The QIAamp micro DNA kit was used to extract genomic DNA from the cultured CD4+ T cells.

This clonotype was sampled from a human donor who received a COVID-19 vaccine. The sequencing used CD4+ T cells from PBMCs cultured with HCoV-229E spike peptides, collected after COVID-19 vaccination. Per the publication, the cell subset or site label means: HCoV-229E spike overlapping peptide pool stimulation.

The CDR3 in this case is CASSDSLIRLFF. The DNA is TGTGCCAGTAGTGACAGTCTGATAAGACTGTTTTTT. This receptor chain uses TRBV19 and TRBJ1-4; D gene: possibly TRBD1, on 5 matching bases. CDR1 LNHDA and CDR2 SQIVND were looked up in the germline V gene (reference sequence). From cysteine to phenylalanine, the CDR3 is 12 amino acids long. The retained sequence is limited to the CDR3, 36 bases, with the frame set at the first base. V lost 5 bases and J lost 13 bases; the stretch between them is 14 bases long.